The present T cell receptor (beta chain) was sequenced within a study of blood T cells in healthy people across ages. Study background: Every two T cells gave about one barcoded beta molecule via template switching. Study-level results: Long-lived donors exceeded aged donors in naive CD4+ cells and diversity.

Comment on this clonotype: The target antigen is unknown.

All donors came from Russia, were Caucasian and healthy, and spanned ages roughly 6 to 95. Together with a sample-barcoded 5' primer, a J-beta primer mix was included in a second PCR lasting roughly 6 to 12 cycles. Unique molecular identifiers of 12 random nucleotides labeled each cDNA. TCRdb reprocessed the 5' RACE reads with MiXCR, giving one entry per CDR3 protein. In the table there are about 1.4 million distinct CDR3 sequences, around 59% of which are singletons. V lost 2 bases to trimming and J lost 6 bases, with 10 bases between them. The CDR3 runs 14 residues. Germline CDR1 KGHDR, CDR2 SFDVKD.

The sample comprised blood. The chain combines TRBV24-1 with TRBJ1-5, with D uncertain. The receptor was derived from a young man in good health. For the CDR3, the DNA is TGTGCCACCAGTGATTCCGATGGAGGTCAGCCCCAGCATTTT. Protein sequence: CATSDSDGGQPQHF.